This T cell receptor (beta chain) was sequenced during a study of blood T cell repertoires in COVID-19. Sequencing was performed with immunoSEQ multiplex PCR; in TCRdb, only in-frame clones are kept and a portion is missing. The sample holds 95,000 to 150,000 clones, roughly 80% seen once. The CDR3 is 16 residues long. Germline CDR1 SQVTM, CDR2 ANQGSEA. V was clipped by 6 bases and J by 1 base; unmatched bases: 14. The gene calls are TRBV29-1 and TRBJ2-7; 8 bases agree with TRBD1. This receptor was taken from a human donor in a cohort sampled during active COVID-19. Sample: peripheral blood. CDR3 sequence: CSVDGTGEFYSYEQYF. The CDR3 nucleotides read TGCAGCGTAGACGGGACAGGCGAATTTTATTCCTACGAGCAGTACTTC.